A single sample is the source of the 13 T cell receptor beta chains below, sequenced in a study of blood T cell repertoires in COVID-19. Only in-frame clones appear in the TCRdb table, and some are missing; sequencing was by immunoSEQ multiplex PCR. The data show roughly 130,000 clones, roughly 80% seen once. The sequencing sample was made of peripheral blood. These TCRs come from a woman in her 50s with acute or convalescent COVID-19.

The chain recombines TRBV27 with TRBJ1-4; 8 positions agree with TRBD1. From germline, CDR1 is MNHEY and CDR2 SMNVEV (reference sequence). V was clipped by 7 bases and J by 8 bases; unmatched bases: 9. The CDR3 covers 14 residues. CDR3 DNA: TGTGCCAGCACCCGTCCAGGGGGCAAAGAAAAACTGTTTTTT. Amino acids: CASTRPGGKEKLFF.

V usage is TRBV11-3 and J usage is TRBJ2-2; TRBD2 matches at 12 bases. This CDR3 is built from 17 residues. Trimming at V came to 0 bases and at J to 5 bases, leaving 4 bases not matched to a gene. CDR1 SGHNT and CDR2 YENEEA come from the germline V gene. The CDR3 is CASSLEGGTSGTGELFF. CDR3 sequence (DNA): TGTGCCAGCAGCTTAGAAGGGGGGACTAGCGGGACCGGGGAGCTGTTTTTT.

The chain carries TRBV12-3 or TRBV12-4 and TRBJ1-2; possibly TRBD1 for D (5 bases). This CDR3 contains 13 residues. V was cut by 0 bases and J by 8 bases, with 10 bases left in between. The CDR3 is CASSLAGAVGYTF. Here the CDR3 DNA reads TGTGCCAGCAGTTTAGCAGGGGCGGTGGGCTACACCTTC.

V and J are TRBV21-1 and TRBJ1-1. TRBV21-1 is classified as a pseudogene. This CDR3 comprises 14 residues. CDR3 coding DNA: TGTGCCAGCAGCAAAGGGGGGGTTATCACTGAAGCTTTCTTT. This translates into CASSKGGVITEAFF.

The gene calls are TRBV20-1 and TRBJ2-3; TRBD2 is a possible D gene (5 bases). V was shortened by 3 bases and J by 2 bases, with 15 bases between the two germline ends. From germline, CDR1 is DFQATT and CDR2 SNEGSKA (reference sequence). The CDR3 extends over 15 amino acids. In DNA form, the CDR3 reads TGCAGTGCTAGTTTGGCAACTAGTAACACAGATACGCAGTATTTT. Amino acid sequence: CSASLATSNTDTQYF.

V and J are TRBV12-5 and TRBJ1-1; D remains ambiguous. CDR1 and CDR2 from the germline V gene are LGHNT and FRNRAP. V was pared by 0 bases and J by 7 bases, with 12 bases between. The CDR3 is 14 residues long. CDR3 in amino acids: CASGLVGVGGEAFF. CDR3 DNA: TGTGCTAGTGGTTTGGTGGGAGTTGGAGGTGAAGCTTTCTTT.

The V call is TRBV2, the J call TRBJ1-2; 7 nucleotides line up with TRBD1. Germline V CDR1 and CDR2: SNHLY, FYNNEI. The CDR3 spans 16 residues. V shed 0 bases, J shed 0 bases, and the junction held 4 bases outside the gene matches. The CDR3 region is CASSEAGQRANYGYTF. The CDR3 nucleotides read TGTGCCAGCAGTGAAGCGGGACAGAGAGCTAACTATGGCTACACCTTC.

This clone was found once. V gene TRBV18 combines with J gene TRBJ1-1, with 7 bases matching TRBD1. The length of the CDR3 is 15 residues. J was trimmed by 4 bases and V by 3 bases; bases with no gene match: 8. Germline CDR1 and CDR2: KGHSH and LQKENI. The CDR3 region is CASSPGRQGGTEAFF. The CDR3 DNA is TGTGCCAGCTCACCGGGGAGACAGGGAGGCACTGAAGCTTTCTTT.

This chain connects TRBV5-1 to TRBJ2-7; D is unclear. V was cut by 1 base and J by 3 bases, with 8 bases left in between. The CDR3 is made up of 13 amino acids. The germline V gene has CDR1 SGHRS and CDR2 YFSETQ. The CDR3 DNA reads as TGCGCCAGCAGCTTGCCTCCGGTCTACGAGCAGTACTTC. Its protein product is CASSLPPVYEQYF.

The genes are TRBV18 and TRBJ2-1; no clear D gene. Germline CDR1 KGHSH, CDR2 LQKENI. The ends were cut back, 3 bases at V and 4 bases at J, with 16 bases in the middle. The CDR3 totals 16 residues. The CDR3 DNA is TGTGCCAGCTCACCTGGGCAGGCCCCCCAATACAATGAGCAGTTCTTC. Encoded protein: CASSPGQAPQYNEQFF.

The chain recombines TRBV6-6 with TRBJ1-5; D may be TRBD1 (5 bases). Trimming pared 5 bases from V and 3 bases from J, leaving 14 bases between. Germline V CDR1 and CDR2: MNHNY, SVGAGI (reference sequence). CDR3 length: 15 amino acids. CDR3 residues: CASSLSQALNQPQHF. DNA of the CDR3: TGTGCCAGCAGTCTGTCACAGGCACTCAATCAGCCCCAGCATTTT.

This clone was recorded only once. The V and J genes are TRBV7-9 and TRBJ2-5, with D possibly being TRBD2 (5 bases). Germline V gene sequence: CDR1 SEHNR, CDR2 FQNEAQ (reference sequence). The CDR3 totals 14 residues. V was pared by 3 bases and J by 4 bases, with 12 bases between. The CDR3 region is CASSFDGVRETQYF. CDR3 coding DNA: TGTGCCAGCAGCTTCGACGGGGTGCGAGAGACCCAGTACTTC.

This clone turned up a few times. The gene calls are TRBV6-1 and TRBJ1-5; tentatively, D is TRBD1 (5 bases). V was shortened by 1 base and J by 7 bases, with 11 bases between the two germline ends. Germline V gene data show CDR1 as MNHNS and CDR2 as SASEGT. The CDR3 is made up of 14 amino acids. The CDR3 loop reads CASSEVRVGQPQHF. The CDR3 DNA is TGTGCCAGCAGTGAAGTCAGGGTGGGGCAGCCCCAGCATTTT.